This TCR beta chain was sequenced during a study of blood T cells in healthy people across ages. General study points: PBMCs were not sorted, which prevented a conclusive comparison of naive versus antigen-experienced cells.

Comment on this clonotype: What it binds is not known.

Germline values: CDR1 LGHDT, CDR2 YNNKEL (reference sequence). The CDR3 loop spans 13 amino acids. J was trimmed by 9 bases and V by 2 bases; bases with no gene match: 3. With a J-beta primer mix and a sample-barcoded 5' primer, a second PCR ran about 7 to 12 cycles. TCRdb ran MiXCR on the 5' RACE reads and lists one entry per CDR3 protein. The sample contains about a million distinct CDR3 sequences, roughly 47% of which appear only once. V and J are TRBV3-1 and TRBJ2-1; 8 positions match TRBD2. The sequencing input was blood. This TCR was sampled from an older woman in good health. For the CDR3, the DNA is TGTGCCAGCAGCCAAAATAGCGGGACTGAGCAGTTCTTC. Translated: CASSQNSGTEQFF.